Sequencing of this T cell receptor (beta chain) was carried out in a study of shared clonotypes between healthy human individuals. The CDR3 has 15 residues. After removal of 3 bases from V and 13 bases from J, the junction contained 11 bases not matched to a gene. The germline CDR1 and CDR2 sequences are LNHNV and YYDKDF (reference sequence). This clone appeared once. Some clones are missing from TCRdb's copy, which holds only in-frame ones; the method was immunoSEQ multiplex PCR. This sample yields roughly 500,000 clones, of which roughly 80% are seen a single time; about 13% belongs to the top ten.

The sequenced sample was PBMCs. This receptor was identified in a middle-aged woman in good health. Some clones in this sample may be carry-over from other donors' samples. The V gene is TRBV15, the J gene TRBJ2-1, with 11 bases matching TRBD1. The chain's CDR3 is CATSSHGTGGGGQFF. The CDR3 DNA follows: TGTGCCACCAGCAGCCATGGGACAGGGGGAGGGGGTCAGTTCTTC.